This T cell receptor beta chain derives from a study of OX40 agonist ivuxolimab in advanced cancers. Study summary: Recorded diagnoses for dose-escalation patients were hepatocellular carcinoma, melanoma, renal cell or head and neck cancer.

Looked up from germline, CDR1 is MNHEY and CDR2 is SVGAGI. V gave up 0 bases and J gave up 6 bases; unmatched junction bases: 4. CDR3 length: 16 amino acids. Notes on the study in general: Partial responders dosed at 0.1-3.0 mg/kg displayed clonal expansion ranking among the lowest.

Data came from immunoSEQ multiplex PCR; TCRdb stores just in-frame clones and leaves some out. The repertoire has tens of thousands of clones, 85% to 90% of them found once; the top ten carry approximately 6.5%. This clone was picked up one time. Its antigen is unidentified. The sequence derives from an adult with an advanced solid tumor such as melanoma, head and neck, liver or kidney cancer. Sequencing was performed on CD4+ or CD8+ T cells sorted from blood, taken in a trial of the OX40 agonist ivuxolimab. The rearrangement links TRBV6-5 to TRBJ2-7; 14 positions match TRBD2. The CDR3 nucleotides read TGTGCCAGCAGTTACTCGACTAGCGGGAGGGTTGGCGAGCAGTACTTC. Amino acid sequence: CASSYSTSGRVGEQYF.